This T cell receptor (beta chain) was sequenced for a study of blood T cell repertoires in COVID-19. Original processing methods: From reference gene primer amplification, estimates of nucleated cell counts were derived. The assay was immunoSEQ multiplex PCR, and TCRdb's table has in-frame clones only and misses some. V and J calls and clone size come straight from that table; D and trimming were deduced from the DNA. This table has around 250,000 clones, about 84% appearing once. Germline CDR1 SNHLY, CDR2 FYNNEI. Trimming cost V 7 bases and J 3 bases, with 13 bases left between them. The CDR3 extends over 13 amino acids. The participants were between about 18 and 100 years old and came from fewer than 25 US areas. In assigning cohorts, the study relied on participant-reported clinical history.

The receptor was derived from a woman aged 50 to 65 who had recovered from COVID-19. The chain combines TRBV2 with TRBJ2-7; TRBD1 is a possible D gene (6 bases). The specimen sequenced was PBMCs or T cells enriched from blood (not recorded which). The CDR3 sequence is CASNEGVDYEQYF. The CDR3 nucleotides are TGTGCCAGCAACGAGGGGGTCGACTACGAGCAGTACTTC.